These 15 T cell receptor beta chains were all obtained from the same sample, sequenced in a study of control samples from healthy donors and cancer patients. Sequencing was performed with immunoSEQ multiplex PCR; in TCRdb, only in-frame clones are kept and a portion is missing. The table shows some 150,000 clones, with more than 85% occurring only once. The source material was blood. Every receptor here comes from a man between 45 and 60 years old in good health.

The J gene is TRBJ2-5, the V gene TRBV13, with 12 positions matching TRBD2. Germline CDR1 PRHDT, CDR2 FYEKMQ (reference sequence). There are 14 residues in the CDR3. With 6 bases clipped from V and 4 bases from J, the junction kept 3 bases outside the gene matches. This chain's CDR3 is CASRPSGRGETQYF. CDR3 DNA: TGTGCCAGCAGACCTAGCGGGAGGGGAGAGACCCAGTACTTC.

This clone has just one count. CDR3: CASSEGVRNSPLHF. In nucleotides, the CDR3 is TGTGCCAGCAGTGAAGGGGTGAGGAATTCACCCCTCCACTTT. The chain joins TRBV6-1 to TRBJ1-6; D ambiguous. V lost 1 base and J 7 bases, leaving 8 bases between the germline ends. The germline V gene encodes CDR1 MNHNS and CDR2 SASEGT. The length of the CDR3 is 14 residues.

This sequence joins TRBV9 and TRBJ2-7; no clear D gene. Germline V lookup: CDR1 SGDLS, CDR2 YYNGEE. Trimming stripped 4 bases from V and 0 bases from J, with 17 bases between. The CDR3 consists of 16 residues. DNA for the CDR3: TGTGCCAGCAGCCCAACGTCGGAGAACCTCTCCTACGAGCAGTACTTC. Translating gives CASSPTSENLSYEQYF.

The chain joins TRBV3-1 (or the pseudogene TRBV3-2) to TRBJ2-6, with D unresolved. Germline V lookup: CDR1 LGHDT, CDR2 YNNKEL (reference sequence). CDR3 length: 15 residues. V lost 4 bases, J lost 2 bases, and 9 bases lay in between. This chain's CDR3 is CASSRTYTGANVLTF. CDR3 in DNA: TGTGCCAGCAGCCGTACTTATACTGGGGCCAACGTCCTGACTTTC.

The rearrangement joins TRBV28 to TRBJ2-7; 7 bases agree with TRBD2. In germline, CDR1 is MDHEN, CDR2 SYDVKM. The CDR3 is 13 residues long. J gave up 2 bases and V 7 bases, and 5 bases lay outside the gene matches. Here the CDR3 DNA reads TGTGCCAGCACCCCCGGGAGGACCTACGAGCAGTACTTC. The encoded protein is CASTPGRTYEQYF.

The CDR3 here is CASSRRQSADTQYF. CDR3 DNA: TGTGCCAGCAGCCGACGACAGAGCGCGGATACGCAGTATTTT. The J gene is TRBJ2-3, the V gene TRBV11-2, with D possibly TRBD1 on 5 matching bases. The CDR3 sequence is 14 residues long. V was trimmed by 5 bases and J by 6 bases, leaving 15 bases between them. The germline CDR1 and CDR2 sequences are SGHAT and FQNNGV.

The chain employs TRBV5-1 and TRBJ2-1; 12 positions match TRBD2. Germline values: CDR1 SGHRS, CDR2 YFSETQ. Germline trimming cut 4 bases from V and 7 bases from J; bases unmatched to any gene: 6. The CDR3 has 15 residues. CDR3 amino acids: CASSPTSGSGNEQFF. In DNA form, the CDR3 reads TGCGCCAGCAGCCCGACTAGCGGGAGTGGGAATGAGCAGTTCTTC.

The chain has TRBV7-6 and TRBJ2-7, with 7 positions matching TRBD2. This CDR3 comprises 14 residues. CDR1 is SGHVS, CDR2 FNYEAQ, per germline. The V gene end was trimmed by 2 bases and the J gene end by 1 base; junction bases not matched to a gene: 2. CDR3 residues: CASSLSGVSYEQYF. The CDR3 coding sequence is TGTGCCAGCAGCTTAAGCGGGGTGTCCTACGAGCAGTACTTC. The variable domain in full, completed from reference TRBV7-6 and TRBJ2-7, reads GAGVSQSPRYKVTKRGQDVALRCDPISGHVSLYWYRQALGQGPEFLTYFNYEAQQDKSGLPNDRFSAERPEGSISTLTIQRTEQRDSAMYRCASSLSGVSYEQYFGPGTRLTVT.

This chain uses TRBV18 with TRBJ1-6, with 8 bases lining up with TRBD1. Germline trimming cut 3 bases from V and 7 bases from J; bases unmatched to any gene: 5. Germline V gene data show CDR1 as KGHSH and CDR2 as LQKENI. CDR3 length equals 15 residues. The CDR3 here is CASSPPDRGNSPLHF. CDR3 nucleotides: TGTGCCAGCTCACCCCCCGACAGGGGAAATTCACCCCTCCACTTT.

This chain uses TRBV4-1 with TRBJ2-1; D possibly corresponds to TRBD1 (5 bases). CDR3 length: 15 residues. Trimming took 6 bases from V and 3 from J, leaving 15 bases between them. Germline lookup yields CDR1 MGHRA and CDR2 YSYEKL. The CDR3 DNA reads as TGCGCCAGCAGAGGCGTCAGGGCGATCTACAATGAGCAGTTCTTC. Its translation: CASRGVRAIYNEQFF.

This rearrangement joins TRBV5-5 to TRBJ2-1; no definite D call. From germline, CDR1 is SGHKS and CDR2 YYEKEE (reference sequence). Trimming removed 0 bases at V and 4 bases at J, with 11 bases between. CDR3 size: 15 residues. CDR3 amino acids: CASSLDPLGYNEQFF. The CDR3 coding sequence is TGTGCCAGCAGCTTGGACCCCTTGGGTTACAATGAGCAGTTCTTC. Combining the CDR3 with reference TRBV5-5 and TRBJ2-1 gives the whole variable domain DAGVTQSPTHLIKTRGQQVTLRCSPISGHKSVSWYQQVLGQGPQFIFQYYEKEERGRGNFPDRFSARQFPNYSSELNVNALLLGDSALYLCASSLDPLGYNEQFFGPGTRLTVL.

V usage is TRBV5-1 and J usage is TRBJ2-1; no reliable D call. The V and J ends lost 0 bases and 7 bases respectively, with 17 bases between them. This CDR3 region has 16 residues. Germline V CDR1 and CDR2: SGHRS, YFSETQ. CDR3 in DNA: TGCGCCAGCAGCTTGGTGGGCGACGTCCTAATGAATGAGCAGTTCTTC. This encodes CASSLVGDVLMNEQFF.

This CDR3 reads CASRTHSGNTEAFF. CDR3 bases: TGTGCCAGCAGGACCCATTCGGGGAACACTGAAGCTTTCTTT. The J gene is TRBJ1-1, the V gene TRBV5-5; no reliable D call. The V gene's germline CDR1 is SGHKS and CDR2 YYEKEE (reference sequence). CDR3 length equals 14 residues. V lost 5 bases to trimming and J lost 1 base, with 12 bases between them. Variable domain in full (rest from reference TRBV5-5 and TRBJ1-1): DAGVTQSPTHLIKTRGQQVTLRCSPISGHKSVSWYQQVLGQGPQFIFQYYEKEERGRGNFPDRFSARQFPNYSSELNVNALLLGDSALYLCASRTHSGNTEAFFGQGTRLTVV.

The rearrangement joins TRBV6-5 to TRBJ2-6; D ambiguous. Deletions cut 6 bases from V and 4 bases from J, with 4 bases between. There are 12 residues in the CDR3. Germline CDR1 MNHEY, CDR2 SVGAGI. The CDR3 DNA follows: TGTGCCAGCAGGGAGGGGGCCAACGTCCTGACTTTC. It is translated as CASREGANVLTF.

This chain joins TRBV28 and TRBJ1-1; TRBD1 matches at 7 bases. The V and J ends lost 6 bases and 10 bases, in that order; junction bases with no gene match: 5. The CDR3 spans 11 residues. CDR1 is MDHEN and CDR2 is SYDVKM in the germline V gene. CDR3: CASRANRGAFF. In DNA form, the CDR3 reads TGTGCCAGCAGGGCGAACAGGGGAGCTTTCTTT.